Given below is one TCR beta chain in context. Its target is not known. Losses at the gene ends were 3 bases for V and 4 bases for J; bases not matched to a gene: 3. Per germline, CDR1 KGHSH and CDR2 LQKENI. This CDR3 comprises 13 residues. This sample is drawn from a study of OX40 agonist ivuxolimab in advanced cancers. Study-wide findings and caveats: No antigen was identified for the clonally expanded peripheral T cells. Partial responders at 0.1-3.0 mg/kg showed near-lowest clonal expansion. CD8+ T cells were the subset that, on average, had more expanded clones than CD4+.

Blood samples were obtained at baseline, cycle 4 day 1, and cycle 7 day 1. Profiling relied on immunoSEQ multiplex PCR, and the TCRdb table lists in-frame clones only, not all of them. Here the sample spans approximately 50,000 clones, around nine tenths being singletons. The chain links TRBV18 to TRBJ2-7; 7 nucleotides align to TRBD2. Source: CD4+ or CD8+ T cells sorted from blood, taken in a trial of the OX40 agonist ivuxolimab. The clonotype originates from an adult with an advanced solid tumor such as melanoma, head and neck, liver or kidney cancer. In nucleotides, the CDR3 is TGTGCCAGCTCACCGATTAGCGGGTACGAGCAGTACTTC. Its protein product is CASSPISGYEQYF.